Listed below are T cell receptor beta chains from one sample, sequenced in a study of blood T cell repertoires in COVID-19. Only in-frame clones appear in the TCRdb table, and some are missing; sequencing was by immunoSEQ multiplex PCR. The sample lists 130,000 to 150,000 clones; around 79% were seen once. Sequencing was done on a sample of peripheral blood. These receptors were obtained from a woman in her 70s with COVID-19, enrolled during active disease. CDR3s include the opening cysteine and the closing phenylalanine or tryptophan. Fields, in order: D gene, V gene, clone size, J gene, CDR3 DNA, CDR3 protein. D genes are given only for firm matches. Only some rows state a clone size, as once, few, many or a class for expanded clones.

d_gene: NA
v_gene: TRBV6-1
abundance: NA
j_gene: TRBJ2-7
CDR3nt: TGTGCCAGCAGTTCGAGTAAGCACGAGCAGTACTTC
CDR3aa: CASSSSKHEQYF

d_gene: TRBD1
v_gene: TRBV7-2
abundance: once
j_gene: TRBJ1-3
CDR3nt: TGTGCCAGCAGCTTAACGACAGGGGTTGGAAACACCATATATTTT
CDR3aa: CASSLTTGVGNTIYF

d_gene: NA
v_gene: TRBV7-2
abundance: NA
j_gene: TRBJ1-2
CDR3nt: TGTGCCAGCAACCAAGACAGAAACAGCTATGGCTACACCTTC
CDR3aa: CASNQDRNSYGYTF

d_gene: TRBD1
v_gene: TRBV2
abundance: NA
j_gene: TRBJ1-2
CDR3nt: TGTGCCAGCAGGAGACAGGGGGAGGGTGGCTACACCTTC
CDR3aa: CASRRQGEGGYTF

d_gene: NA
v_gene: TRBV28
abundance: NA
j_gene: TRBJ2-7
CDR3nt: TGTGCCAGCAGCCGGTCAGGGAATTTTGGCTACGAGCAGTACTTC
CDR3aa: CASSRSGNFGYEQYF

d_gene: NA
v_gene: TRBV30
abundance: NA
j_gene: TRBJ2-5
CDR3nt: TGTGCCTGGAGTGTACTACTACCCGGGGTTGTGGAGACCCAGTACTTC
CDR3aa: CAWSVLLPGVVETQYF

d_gene: NA
v_gene: TRBV6-5
abundance: NA
j_gene: TRBJ1-1
CDR3nt: TGTGCCAGCAGTTACGCGGGGGGCACTGAAGCTTTCTTT
CDR3aa: CASSYAGGTEAFF

d_gene: TRBD1
v_gene: TRBV6-5
abundance: NA
j_gene: TRBJ1-4
CDR3nt: TGTGCCAGCAGAGGGACAGGGGGTTCTAATGAAAAACTGTTTTTT
CDR3aa: CASRGTGGSNEKLFF

d_gene: NA
v_gene: TRBV30
abundance: NA
j_gene: TRBJ2-7
CDR3nt: TGTGCCTGGAGTTTACAGGGCTACGAGCAGTACTTC
CDR3aa: CAWSLQGYEQYF

d_gene: TRBD1
v_gene: TRBV3-1/TRBV3-2
abundance: NA
j_gene: TRBJ1-4
CDR3nt: TGTGCCAGCAGCCAAGCATGGGACAGGCGGAGTGAAAAACTGTTTTTT
CDR3aa: CASSQAWDRRSEKLFF

d_gene: TRBD1
v_gene: TRBV3-1/TRBV3-2
abundance: NA
j_gene: TRBJ1-6
CDR3nt: TGTGCCAGCAGGAAGACAGGGGTGGCGGATAATTCACCCCTCCACTTT
CDR3aa: CASRKTGVADNSPLHF

d_gene: NA
v_gene: TRBV5-6
abundance: once
j_gene: TRBJ2-7
CDR3nt: TGTGCCAGCAGCTTGGCTAAAAACAGGTACGAGCAGTACTTC
CDR3aa: CASSLAKNRYEQYF

d_gene: NA
v_gene: TRBV6-4
abundance: few
j_gene: TRBJ1-1
CDR3nt: TGTGCCAGCAGTGAGTCGGAGGACACTGAAGCTTTCTTT
CDR3aa: CASSESEDTEAFF

d_gene: TRBD1
v_gene: TRBV4-1
abundance: NA
j_gene: TRBJ1-2
CDR3nt: TGCGCCAGCAGCCAAGTACAGGGGTCGTATGGCTACACCTTC
CDR3aa: CASSQVQGSYGYTF

d_gene: TRBD1
v_gene: TRBV5-5
abundance: NA
j_gene: TRBJ1-5
CDR3nt: TGTGCCAGCAGCTTGGCTCTTGGGACAGGGAGACAGCCCCAGCATTTT
CDR3aa: CASSLALGTGRQPQHF

d_gene: NA
v_gene: TRBV28
abundance: NA
j_gene: TRBJ1-1
CDR3nt: TGTGCCAGCAGCATACGGCGGTACATAACGGGAGCTTTCTTT
CDR3aa: CASSIRRYITGAFF

d_gene: TRBD1
v_gene: TRBV2
abundance: NA
j_gene: TRBJ2-6
CDR3nt: TGTGCCAGCAGTTCTACAGGGGTCTCTGGGGCCAACGTCCTGACTTTC
CDR3aa: CASSSTGVSGANVLTF

d_gene: TRBD1
v_gene: TRBV7-9
abundance: NA
j_gene: TRBJ1-1
CDR3nt: TGTGCCAGCAGATCCAATATACACGGACAGGGGAAGATCACTGAAGCTTTCTTT
CDR3aa: CASRSNIHGQGKITEAFF

d_gene: TRBD2
v_gene: TRBV7-2
abundance: NA
j_gene: TRBJ2-1
CDR3nt: TGTGCCAGCAGCCGTATCGGGGGGGCCGCTGAGCAGTTCTTC
CDR3aa: CASSRIGGAAEQFF

d_gene: TRBD2
v_gene: TRBV11-2
abundance: few
j_gene: TRBJ2-1
CDR3nt: TGTGCCAGCAGCTCAAGCGCCTCGGGGAGGGACGGCTCCTACAATGAGCAGTTCTTC
CDR3aa: CASSSSASGRDGSYNEQFF

d_gene: TRBD1
v_gene: TRBV27
abundance: NA
j_gene: TRBJ2-3
CDR3nt: TGTGCCAGCAGTTTAGTGACAGGGAGCACAGATACGCAGTATTTT
CDR3aa: CASSLVTGSTDTQYF

d_gene: NA
v_gene: TRBV19
abundance: few
j_gene: TRBJ1-5
CDR3nt: TGTGCCAGTAAGAAGGGGCCCAATCAGCCCCAGCATTTT
CDR3aa: CASKKGPNQPQHF

d_gene: NA
v_gene: TRBV7-3
abundance: few
j_gene: TRBJ1-6
CDR3nt: TGTGCCAGCAGCCCCCGCGGGACCCCGGATTCACCCCTCCACTTT
CDR3aa: CASSPRGTPDSPLHF

d_gene: TRBD2
v_gene: TRBV5-1
abundance: few
j_gene: TRBJ2-7
CDR3nt: TGCGCCAGCAGCCCCGTCGGGGGGGGGTCCGGCGAGCAGTACTTC
CDR3aa: CASSPVGGGSGEQYF

d_gene: NA
v_gene: TRBV28
abundance: NA
j_gene: TRBJ2-7
CDR3nt: TGTGCCAGCAGTCGCCGTTCGGGGTATTCCTACGAGCAGTACTTC
CDR3aa: CASSRRSGYSYEQYF

d_gene: TRBD1
v_gene: TRBV6-1
abundance: NA
j_gene: TRBJ2-7
CDR3nt: TGTGCCAGCAGTGAAACCCAGGGGGACTACGAGCAGTACTTC
CDR3aa: CASSETQGDYEQYF

d_gene: NA
v_gene: TRBV5-1
abundance: NA
j_gene: TRBJ1-3
CDR3nt: TGCGCCAGCAGCCTATCGGGGATCTCTGGAAACACCATATATTTT
CDR3aa: CASSLSGISGNTIYF

d_gene: NA
v_gene: TRBV5-1
abundance: once
j_gene: TRBJ1-2
CDR3nt: TGCGCCAGCAGCATAGAACCGACGACCGGGGGCTACACCTTC
CDR3aa: CASSIEPTTGGYTF

d_gene: TRBD1
v_gene: TRBV19
abundance: once
j_gene: TRBJ1-1
CDR3nt: TGTGCCAGTTCCATGGGACAGGGGGGGGCTGGAGAAGCTTTCTTT
CDR3aa: CASSMGQGGAGEAFF

d_gene: NA
v_gene: TRBV28
abundance: few
j_gene: TRBJ1-2
CDR3nt: TGTGCCAGCAGTTCCCCGCCCGCTACCTATGGCTACACCTTC
CDR3aa: CASSSPPATYGYTF

d_gene: NA
v_gene: TRBV3-1/TRBV3-2
abundance: NA
j_gene: TRBJ2-5
CDR3nt: TGTGCCAGCAGCCCCCCCGGAAGGGGGGGGGCGGAGACCCAGTACTTC
CDR3aa: CASSPPGRGGAETQYF

d_gene: NA
v_gene: TRBV5-5
abundance: NA
j_gene: TRBJ2-1
CDR3nt: TGTGCCAGCAGCGGTCTAGGTCAAGATGAGCAGTTCTTC
CDR3aa: CASSGLGQDEQFF

d_gene: TRBD1
v_gene: TRBV6-1
abundance: NA
j_gene: TRBJ1-2
CDR3nt: TGTGCCAGCAGTGAAGTGATAGGGGGCAACTATGGCTACACCTTC
CDR3aa: CASSEVIGGNYGYTF

d_gene: TRBD2
v_gene: TRBV9
abundance: once
j_gene: TRBJ2-1
CDR3nt: TGTGCCAGCAGCGTAGTTATACTAGCGGGGAATAATGAGCAGTTCTTC
CDR3aa: CASSVVILAGNNEQFF

d_gene: NA
v_gene: TRBV3-1/TRBV3-2
abundance: once
j_gene: TRBJ1-5
CDR3nt: TGTGCCAGCAGCCTAAGCCTCTCTCAGCCCCAGCATTTT
CDR3aa: CASSLSLSQPQHF

d_gene: TRBD1
v_gene: TRBV19
abundance: NA
j_gene: TRBJ1-5
CDR3nt: TGTGCCAGTAGTATTCTGGGTCCGCAGGGGGCTGGTAATCAGCCCCAGCATTTT
CDR3aa: CASSILGPQGAGNQPQHF